A single sample gave rise to the 2 T cell receptor beta chains below, sequenced in a study of blood T cell repertoires in COVID-19. Clones were read by immunoSEQ multiplex PCR, and TCRdb kept only the in-frame ones, dropping some. This sample carries under 200,000 clones, more than 85% of them seen once, and the ten largest clones take 0.99%. The sequenced sample consisted of peripheral blood. These receptors were obtained from a young man with acute or convalescent COVID-19.

A word on this clone: Other DNA variants within this sample encode the same CDR3. This chain uses TRBV18 with TRBJ1-5; 7 bases match TRBD1. The germline V gene encodes CDR1 KGHSH and CDR2 LQKENI. V shed 3 bases and J 3 bases; nucleotides not matched to a gene: 2. The CDR3 has 14 residues. The CDR3 nucleotides are TGTGCCAGCTCACCTGACAGGGTCAATCAGCCCCAGCATTTT. The encoded protein is CASSPDRVNQPQHF.

The rearrangement links TRBV30 to TRBJ1-2; D is perhaps TRBD1 (6 bases). V was clipped by 7 bases and J by 8 bases, with 20 bases between them. CDR1 and CDR2 from the germline V gene are GTSNPN and SVGIG (reference sequence). There are 13 residues in the CDR3. The CDR3 sequence is CASLRGGVSGYTF. The CDR3, as DNA: TGTGCCTCTTTAAGGGGGGGAGTGTCGGGCTACACCTTC. The whole variable domain, remainder taken from reference TRBV30 and TRBJ1-2, is SQTIHQWPATLVQPVGSPLSLECTVEGTSNPNLYWYRQAAGRGLQLLFYSVGIGQISSEVPQNLSASRPQDRQFILSSKKLLLSDSGFYLCASLRGGVSGYTFGSGTRLTVV.